Following are 30 T cell receptor beta chains from one sample sequenced in a study of T cell responses to AZD1222 COVID-19 vaccine. Clones were sequenced by immunoSEQ multiplex PCR, and TCRdb holds only the in-frame ones, with some missing. The sample holds about 150,000 clones, roughly nine tenths seen once. This material consisted of peripheral blood, taken on day 0 of AZD1222 vaccination. The receptor set was obtained from an adult in good health.

The chain combines TRBV10-3 with TRBJ1-1, with 12 bases aligning to TRBD1. The length of the CDR3 is 16 residues. Germline CDR1 reads ENHRY; CDR2 reads SYGVKD. The V segment lost 5 bases and the J segment 5 bases; nucleotides outside the gene matches: 9. CDR3 in amino acids: CAISQAGGQGATEAFF. CDR3 nucleotide sequence: TGTGCCATCAGTCAGGCGGGGGGACAGGGGGCAACTGAAGCTTTCTTT.

A few counts support this clone. The J gene is TRBJ2-1, the V gene TRBV20-1; D is unclear. Germline CDR1 and CDR2: DFQATT and SNEGSKA (reference sequence). V was pared by 1 base and J by 7 bases, with 5 bases between. CDR3 size: 11 residues. The CDR3 DNA follows: TGCAGTGCTAGAGTCAAGAATGAGCAGTTCTTC. Its protein product is CSARVKNEQFF.

This chain connects TRBV28 to TRBJ2-2; TRBD1 matches 7 bases. The CDR3 is 15 amino acids. After removal of 3 bases from V and 2 bases from J, the junction contained 3 bases not matched to a gene. Germline V gene sequence: CDR1 MDHEN, CDR2 SYDVKM. CDR3 nucleotides: TGTGCCAGCAGTTTGGCAGGGGGAAACACCGGGGAGCTGTTTTTT. Translation: CASSLAGGNTGELFF.

This chain links TRBV30 with TRBJ2-7, with D hard to call. V lost 0 bases and J 3 bases, leaving 9 bases between the germline ends. The germline CDR1 and CDR2 sequences are GTSNPN and SVGIG (reference sequence). The CDR3 is 13 amino acids. CDR3 region: CAWSVGQSYEQYF. CDR3 in DNA: TGTGCCTGGAGTGTCGGGCAGAGCTACGAGCAGTACTTC.

The rearrangement links TRBV3-1 (or the pseudogene TRBV3-2) to TRBJ2-1, with 9 bases matching TRBD2. Trimming took 2 bases from V and 8 from J; bases not matched to a gene: 4. There are 14 residues in the CDR3. The germline V gene encodes CDR1 LGHDT and CDR2 YNNKEL (reference sequence). The CDR3, as DNA: TGTGCCAGCAGCCAACTAGCGGGGTCGTATGAGCAGTTCTTC. It yields the protein CASSQLAGSYEQFF.

This rearrangement joins TRBV2 to TRBJ2-7; 9 nucleotides line up with TRBD1. This CDR3 spans 16 amino acids. The germline CDR1 and CDR2 sequences are SNHLY and FYNNEI. Unmatched junction bases numbered 13, after V lost 6 bases and J lost 4 bases. The CDR3 sequence: CASRETPGQGIYEQYF. Written as DNA, the CDR3 is TGTGCCAGCAGAGAAACTCCGGGACAGGGTATATACGAGCAGTACTTC.

The V call is TRBV7-9, the J call TRBJ2-5; D gene ambiguous. This CDR3 is 16 amino acids long. The germline gives CDR1 SEHNR, CDR2 FQNEAQ (reference sequence). Trimming pared 4 bases from V and 4 bases from J, leaving 19 bases between. Written as DNA, the CDR3 is TGTGCCAGCAGCTCAACACGCGGAGCCAGTTTAGAGACCCAGTACTTC. Translation gives CASSSTRGASLETQYF.

This rearrangement joins TRBV5-1 to TRBJ2-6, with unresolved D. The ends were cut back, 4 bases at V and 1 base at J, with 12 bases in the middle. The CDR3 totals 16 residues. In germline, CDR1 is SGHRS, CDR2 YFSETQ. The CDR3 region is CASSLLVGSGANVLTF. The CDR3 DNA sequence: TGCGCCAGCAGCCTCCTCGTGGGATCTGGGGCCAACGTCCTGACTTTC.

The chain links TRBV29-1 to TRBJ2-3, with 8 nucleotides matching TRBD2. V was pared by 3 bases and J by 1 base, with 0 bases of the junction left unmatched. Germline CDR1 reads SQVTM; CDR2 reads ANQGSEA. This CDR3 is built from 13 residues. CDR3 nucleotides: TGCAGCGTTGATAGCGGGGGCACAGATACGCAGTATTTT. The encoded protein is CSVDSGGTDTQYF.

V usage is TRBV18 and J usage is TRBJ1-2; no clear D. The germline CDR1 and CDR2 sequences are KGHSH and LQKENI. Trimming cost V 2 bases and J 1 base, with 5 bases left between them. This CDR3 region has 13 residues. CDR3 amino acids: CASSPSNNYGYTF. CDR3 nucleotide sequence: TGTGCCAGCTCACCATCGAATAACTATGGCTACACCTTC.

CDR3: CAISTGQETQYF. The CDR3 region has the DNA TGTGCCATCTCAACGGGGCAAGAGACCCAGTACTTC. The chain combines TRBV5-4 with TRBJ2-5, with D possibly being TRBD2 (5 bases). CDR3 size: 12 residues. Trimming stripped 9 bases from V and 2 bases from J, with 11 bases between. CDR1 SGHNT and CDR2 YYREEE come from the germline V gene (reference sequence).

The CDR3 DNA follows: TGTGCCAGTAGTATAGTTGGACACACAGATACGCAGTATTTT. This sequence encodes CASSIVGHTDTQYF. This chain connects TRBV19 to TRBJ2-3; D may be TRBD1 (5 bases). Per germline, CDR1 LNHDA and CDR2 SQIVND (reference sequence). Trimming removed 1 base from V and 2 bases from J, with 7 bases in between. The CDR3 contains 14 residues.

The chain joins TRBV15 to TRBJ2-1; 8 bases fit TRBD1. The CDR3 is 13 residues long. CDR1 is LNHNV and CDR2 is YYDKDF in the germline V gene (reference sequence). Unmatched junction bases numbered 4, after V lost 3 bases and J lost 9 bases. CDR3 nucleotide sequence: TGTGCCACCAGCAGCCACGACAGGGGTGAGCAGTTCTTC. It translates to CATSSHDRGEQFF.

The rearrangement links TRBV19 to TRBJ1-4, with D possibly being TRBD1 (6 bases). V was cut by 5 bases and J by 7 bases, with 14 bases left in between. The CDR3 runs to 14 residues. The V gene's germline CDR1 is LNHDA and CDR2 SQIVND (reference sequence). This CDR3 reads CASSQRTALEKLFF. The CDR3 DNA sequence: TGTGCCAGTAGTCAACGGACAGCACTTGAAAAACTGTTTTTT.

The chain carries TRBV3-1 (or the pseudogene TRBV3-2) and TRBJ1-6, with 7 bases matching TRBD1. Trimming at V came to 2 bases and at J to 10 bases, leaving 8 bases not matched to a gene. The CDR3 runs to 15 residues. The germline V gene encodes CDR1 LGHDT and CDR2 YNNKEL (reference sequence). CDR3 sequence reads: CASSQSRQGLSPLHF. DNA for the CDR3: TGTGCCAGCAGCCAATCCCGACAGGGTTTGTCACCCCTCCACTTT.

The chain is built from TRBV7-9 and TRBJ2-3, with 7 bases matching TRBD2. CDR1 and CDR2 (germline): SEHNR, FQNEAQ (reference sequence). The V and J ends lost 4 bases and 2 bases, in that order; junction bases with no gene match: 6. The CDR3 spans 15 residues. Here the CDR3 DNA reads TGTGCCAGCAGCTCCCACGGGGGGTTCACAGATACGCAGTATTTT. Its protein product is CASSSHGGFTDTQYF.

DNA of the CDR3: TGTGCCAGCAGCACCCGCCTAGATAAGAGGCGTGTTGAGCAGTTCTTC. This translates into CASSTRLDKRRVEQFF. The rearrangement uses TRBV7-6 and TRBJ2-1; D not certain. The CDR3 has 16 residues. Deletions cut 5 bases from V and 9 bases from J, with 23 bases between. Germline V gene lookup returns CDR1 SGHVS and CDR2 FNYEAQ.

The rearrangement uses TRBV7-9 and TRBJ1-2; 7 positions agree with TRBD1. Trimming removed 3 bases from V and 1 base from J; junction bases left unmatched: 5. CDR1 and CDR2 from the germline V gene are SEHNR and FQNEAQ (reference sequence). This CDR3 has 15 residues. In DNA, the CDR3 is TGTGCCAGCAGCTTCGGACAGGCACTTAACTATGGCTACACCTTC. Protein sequence: CASSFGQALNYGYTF.

The rearrangement links TRBV4-1 to TRBJ1-5; D is uncertain. Between the trimmed V and J ends, which lost 0 bases and 4 bases, there was a span of 10 bases. The CDR3 has 15 amino acids. Per germline, CDR1 MGHRA and CDR2 YSYEKL. This CDR3 is CASSQEIVGNQPQHF. The CDR3, as DNA: TGCGCCAGCAGCCAAGAAATCGTGGGGAATCAGCCCCAGCATTTT.

This chain links TRBV7-9 with TRBJ2-5, with TRBD1 matching 7 bases. The V segment lost 0 bases and the J segment 5 bases; nucleotides outside the gene matches: 9. This CDR3 spans 16 amino acids. Germline CDR1 and CDR2: SEHNR and FQNEAQ (reference sequence). The CDR3 DNA follows: TGTGCCAGCAGCTTAGCAAAAGGGGGCGCCGGGGAGACCCAGTACTTC. It yields the protein CASSLAKGGAGETQYF.

The genes are TRBV10-3 and TRBJ2-5, with D tentatively TRBD1 (6 bases). Germline V gene lookup returns CDR1 ENHRY and CDR2 SYGVKD. The length of the CDR3 is 13 residues. V was cut by 8 bases and J by 2 bases, with 12 bases left in between. DNA of the CDR3: TGTGCCATCGGCTGGACAGCGCAAGAGACCCAGTACTTC. Protein: CAIGWTAQETQYF.

The chain carries TRBV7-9 and TRBJ1-5, with D tentatively TRBD1 (6 bases). V dropped 5 bases and J dropped 1 base, with 9 bases sitting between them. This CDR3 has 14 amino acids. Germline assignment: CDR1 SEHNR and CDR2 FQNEAQ (reference sequence). The CDR3 DNA sequence: TGTGCCAGCAGCCGGCAGGGGAGCAATCAGCCCCAGCATTTT. Translating it yields CASSRQGSNQPQHF.

The V and J genes are TRBV5-1 and TRBJ2-3, with 9 bases identical to TRBD2. The CDR3 spans 16 residues. J was trimmed by 2 bases and V by 3 bases; bases with no gene match: 7. Germline CDR1 and CDR2: SGHRS and YFSETQ. The DNA for the CDR3 is TGCGCCAGCAGCTCATCCATAGCGGGGGCCACAGATACGCAGTATTTT. Protein: CASSSSIAGATDTQYF. Drawing the rest from reference TRBV5-1 and TRBJ2-3, the complete variable domain is KAGVTQTPRYLIKTRGQQVTLSCSPISGHRSVSWYQQTPGQGLQFLFEYFSETQRNKGNFPGRFSGRQFSNSRSEMNVSTLELGDSALYLCASSSSIAGATDTQYFGPGTRLTVL.

This chain uses TRBV5-1 with TRBJ2-1; 8 bases fit TRBD1. CDR3 length equals 17 residues. Germline CDR1 is SGHRS and CDR2 is YFSETQ. Trimming removed 2 bases from V and 0 bases from J; junction bases left unmatched: 7. CDR3 residues: CASSLNQQGGSYNEQFF. Here the CDR3 DNA reads TGCGCCAGCAGCTTAAACCAACAGGGGGGCTCCTACAATGAGCAGTTCTTC.

V and J are TRBV5-8 and TRBJ1-6; tentative D call: TRBD1 (5 bases). Germline CDR1 reads SGHTS; CDR2 reads YDEGEE. V was shortened by 2 bases and J by 13 bases, with 13 bases between the two germline ends. This CDR3 region has 13 residues. CDR3 nucleotides: TGTGCCAGCAGCTTTTCGGGGGTAATCCCCCTCCACTTT. Translated, it gives CASSFSGVIPLHF.

V usage is TRBV7-3 and J usage is TRBJ1-6; 9 positions match TRBD1. Germline V gene lookup returns CDR1 SGHTA and CDR2 FQGTGA. The CDR3 sequence is 16 residues long. V trimming: 2 bases; J trimming: 7 bases; junction bases outside the gene matches: 6. CDR3 region: CASSLSPQGANSPLHF. The CDR3 nucleotides are TGTGCCAGCAGCTTATCCCCACAGGGGGCCAATTCACCCCTCCACTTT.

The rearrangement links TRBV7-2 to TRBJ2-3; 8 bases align to TRBD2. The CDR3 has 15 amino acids. Germline trimming cut 4 bases from V and 2 bases from J; bases unmatched to any gene: 5. The germline V gene encodes CDR1 SGHTA and CDR2 FQGNSA. The CDR3 reads CASSSSGGDTDTQYF. In nucleotides, the CDR3 is TGTGCCAGCAGCTCCAGCGGGGGAGACACAGATACGCAGTATTTT.

The V call is TRBV11-3, the J call TRBJ2-2, with TRBD2 matching 14 bases. The CDR3 has 19 amino acids. Looked up from germline, CDR1 is SGHNT and CDR2 is YENEEA. Losses at the gene ends were 4 bases for V and 0 bases for J; bases not matched to a gene: 7. The CDR3 reads CASSYGRTSGGPNTGELFF. In DNA, the CDR3 is TGTGCCAGCAGCTACGGAAGGACTAGCGGGGGGCCGAACACCGGGGAGCTGTTTTTT.

The chain is built from TRBV5-1 and TRBJ1-4; 7 bases fit TRBD1. From germline, CDR1 is SGHRS and CDR2 YFSETQ. The CDR3 has 15 residues. V trimming: 0 bases; J trimming: 8 bases; junction bases outside the gene matches: 7. Here the CDR3 DNA reads TGCGCCAGCAGCTTGGGACAGGGAAAAGGGGAAAAACTGTTTTTT. It codes for CASSLGQGKGEKLFF.

This rearrangement joins TRBV5-1 to TRBJ2-1, with 9 bases identical to TRBD1. The germline V gene has CDR1 SGHRS and CDR2 YFSETQ. V gave up 4 bases and J gave up 6 bases; unmatched junction bases: 11. The CDR3 extends over 16 amino acids. In DNA, the CDR3 is TGCGCCAGCAGCGTTGGGCCGGGACAGGGTGGCAATGAGCAGTTCTTC. This sequence encodes CASSVGPGQGGNEQFF.